Each of the 32 T cell receptor beta chains below was sequenced from the same sample in a study of spatial heterogeneity in lung cancer. The antigens of these receptors remain unknown. Study findings and constraints: The number of expanded tumor alpha and beta chains correlated with mutation number.

Stated time point: sample taken at primary tumor resection. TCRdb redid the calling of the 5' RACE reads with MiXCR, one entry per CDR3 protein. The sample holds 5,100 or so distinct CDR3 sequences, around 3.9% seen once. The material sequenced was lung tumor tissue, taken at surgery. These receptors originate from a female donor with early-stage non-small cell lung cancer.

This clonotype rates as medium-sized. The chain has TRBV28 and TRBJ2-7; D is possibly TRBD1 or TRBD2 (5 bases each). V was trimmed by 6 bases and J by 3 bases, leaving 18 bases between them. The CDR3 sequence is 15 residues long. The germline gives CDR1 MDHEN, CDR2 SYDVKM. The CDR3 loop is CASSLHRDGGYEQYF. The CDR3 DNA is TGTGCCAGCAGCCTACACCGGGACGGCGGCTACGAGCAGTACTTC. The variable domain in full, with the rest retrieved from reference TRBV28 and TRBJ2-7, is DVKVTQSSRYLVKRTGEKVFLECVQDMDHENMFWYRQDPGLGLRLIYFSYDVKMKEKGDIPEGYSVSREKKERFSLILESASTNQTSMYLCASSLHRDGGYEQYFGPGTRLTVT.

This clonotype appeared many times. V usage is TRBV5-1 and J usage is TRBJ2-2; 8 bases fit TRBD1. V dropped 3 bases and J dropped 6; count of bases not matched to a gene: 7. The germline V gene encodes CDR1 SGHRS and CDR2 YFSETQ. The CDR3 consists of 15 residues. This CDR3 is CASSYGQGIAGELFF. CDR3 in DNA: TGCGCCAGCAGCTACGGACAGGGAATTGCCGGGGAGCTGTTTTTT.

This clonotype is labeled medium-sized. This chain connects TRBV11-1 to TRBJ2-1; 8 positions agree with TRBD2. This CDR3 contains 15 residues. Germline V gene sequence: CDR1 SGHAT, CDR2 FQDESV (reference sequence). Losses at the gene ends were 5 bases for V and 6 bases for J; bases not matched to a gene: 9. CDR3 bases: TGTGCCAGCAGCGCCGAGCGGGAGTTTAGCAATGAGCAGTTCTTC. The encoded protein is CASSAEREFSNEQFF.

The sample holds many counts of this clonotype. The rearrangement joins TRBV18 to TRBJ2-7; D remains unclear. V was trimmed by 0 bases and J by 2 bases, leaving 14 bases between them. CDR1 is KGHSH and CDR2 is LQKENI in the germline V gene. The length of the CDR3 is 16 residues. CDR3: CASSPPNQLATYEQYF. DNA of the CDR3: TGTGCCAGCTCACCACCGAATCAACTTGCGACCTACGAGCAGTACTTC.

This clonotype came up a few times. The V gene is TRBV28, the J gene TRBJ1-4; 7 nucleotides match TRBD1. The length of the CDR3 is 16 residues. Germline CDR1 MDHEN, CDR2 SYDVKM. V trimming: 8 bases; J trimming: 6 bases; junction bases outside the gene matches: 15. The CDR3 sequence is CASSRGWRQGYEKLFF. The CDR3 DNA sequence: TGTGCCAGCTCGAGGGGGTGGCGACAGGGATATGAAAAACTGTTTTTT.

This clonotype was counted between two and nine times. This sequence joins TRBV3-1 and TRBJ2-7; 8 nucleotides align to TRBD1. With 2 bases clipped from V and 12 bases from J, the junction kept 6 bases outside the gene matches. The CDR3 runs to 12 residues. The germline CDR1 and CDR2 sequences are LGHDT and YNNKEL (reference sequence). In DNA form, the CDR3 reads TGTGCCAGCAGCCAAAGAAACAGGGGGTTGTACTTC. This gives the protein CASSQRNRGLYF.

This clonotype occurred many times. The genes are TRBV28 and TRBJ2-7; D gene ambiguous. The CDR3 covers 15 residues. V was pared by 5 bases and J by 5 bases, with 19 bases between. Germline V gives CDR1 MDHEN, CDR2 SYDVKM. Here the CDR3 DNA reads TGTGCCAGCAGTCCTTCCGTGGAGCGCTTTGACGAGCAGTACTTC. This codes for CASSPSVERFDEQYF. The full variable domain, with the rest looked up from reference TRBV28 and TRBJ2-7, is DVKVTQSSRYLVKRTGEKVFLECVQDMDHENMFWYRQDPGLGLRLIYFSYDVKMKEKGDIPEGYSVSREKKERFSLILESASTNQTSMYLCASSPSVERFDEQYFGPGTRLTVT.

There are many counts of this clonotype. This chain connects TRBV6-1 to TRBJ2-7; D gene ambiguous. Trimming took off 4 bases at V and 4 bases at J, with 11 bases between the two ends. The length of the CDR3 is 13 residues. The germline CDR1 and CDR2 sequences are MNHNS and SASEGT. CDR3 sequence reads: CASSALQGYEQYF. The DNA of the CDR3 is TGTGCCAGCAGTGCGTTACAAGGTTACGAGCAGTACTTC.

By proportion, this clonotype is medium-sized (0.01 to 0.1%). The rearrangement links TRBV4-1 to TRBJ2-5, with no clear D. V was trimmed by 5 bases and J by 4 bases, leaving 5 bases between them. The CDR3 is 11 amino acids. In germline, CDR1 is MGHRA, CDR2 YSYEKL. CDR3 in amino acids: CASSLRETQYF. CDR3 coding DNA: TGCGCCAGCAGCTTACGAGAGACCCAGTACTTC.

This chain joins TRBV14 and TRBJ2-7; 8 bases agree with TRBD1. The J segment lost 1 base and the V segment lost 5 bases, leaving 10 bases of the junction unmatched. The CDR3 covers 16 residues. Germline values: CDR1 SGHDN, CDR2 FVKESK. The CDR3 DNA sequence: TGTGCCAGCAGCGAGCCCAGGGGGCCCTCGTCCTACGAGCAGTACTTC. It translates to CASSEPRGPSSYEQYF.

This clonotype is medium-sized. The chain recombines TRBV7-2 with TRBJ2-3, with 8 bases matching TRBD2. Germline V gene lookup returns CDR1 SGHTA and CDR2 FQGNSA. Trimming took 1 base from V and 6 from J; bases not matched to a gene: 6. This CDR3 is 15 amino acids long. Here the CDR3 DNA reads TGTGCCAGCAGCTTAGTAATTAGCGGGAAGGATACGCAGTATTTT. Encoded protein: CASSLVISGKDTQYF.

This clonotype was observed at least ten times. The gene calls are TRBV3-1 and TRBJ2-7, with D maybe TRBD2 (5 bases). The V end lost 1 base, the J end lost 6 bases, and 10 bases lay between the germline ends. This CDR3 has 13 residues. The germline CDR1 and CDR2 sequences are LGHDT and YNNKEL (reference sequence). The CDR3 spells CASSQVVGSEQYF. DNA of the CDR3: TGTGCCAGCAGCCAAGTTGTGGGGAGCGAGCAGTACTTC.

This chain joins TRBV6-1 and TRBJ2-1; D unresolved. Trimming left V 8 bases short and J 4 bases short, with 9 bases between. The V gene's germline CDR1 is MNHNS and CDR2 SASEGT. The CDR3 loop spans 12 amino acids. The CDR3 nucleotides are TGTGCCAGCCGAGTCGTTTACAATGAGCAGTTCTTC. It is translated as CASRVVYNEQFF.

The V gene is TRBV2, the J gene TRBJ2-5; tentative D call: TRBD2 (5 bases). Germline V gene sequence: CDR1 SNHLY, CDR2 FYNNEI. This CDR3 region has 13 residues. V was trimmed by 8 bases and J by 2 bases, leaving 12 bases between them. The CDR3 loop is CASLSGSQETQYF. The CDR3 coding sequence is TGTGCCAGCCTAAGCGGCTCTCAAGAGACCCAGTACTTC. Full variable domain (rest looked up from reference TRBV2 and TRBJ2-5): EPEVTQTPSHQVTQMGQEVILRCVPISNHLYFYWYRQILGQKVEFLVSFYNNEISEKSEIFDDQFSVERPDGSNFTLKIRSTKLEDSAMYFCASLSGSQETQYFGPGTRLLVL.

By sample share, this clonotype is medium-sized. The chain uses TRBV7-9 and TRBJ2-1; D may correspond to TRBD1 or TRBD2 (5 bases each). Germline values: CDR1 SEHNR, CDR2 FQNEAQ (reference sequence). This CDR3 has 11 amino acids. V was trimmed by 0 bases and J by 13 bases, leaving 7 bases between them. The CDR3 reads CASSLAWDQFF. DNA for the CDR3: TGTGCCAGCAGCTTAGCGTGGGACCAGTTCTTC.

By proportion, this clonotype is medium-sized. The J gene is TRBJ2-3, the V gene TRBV12-3 or TRBV12-4; 10 nucleotides match TRBD2. CDR3 length: 15 residues. The ends lost 10 bases at V and 4 bases at J; junction bases unmatched: 11. This CDR3 reads CAITALAGASDTQYF. CDR3 nucleotide sequence: TGTGCCATCACCGCGCTAGCGGGGGCCTCAGATACGCAGTATTTT.

This clonotype was observed at least ten times. The chain's CDR3 is CASSWTAGTGELFF. The CDR3 DNA follows: TGTGCCAGCAGTTGGACGGCGGGTACCGGGGAGCTGTTTTTT. This chain joins TRBV6-5 and TRBJ2-2; D is possibly TRBD2 (5 bases). CDR1 is MNHEY and CDR2 is SVGAGI in the germline V gene. This CDR3 has 14 amino acids. The V gene lost 4 bases and the J gene lost 5 bases, with 11 bases spanning the gap.

This clonotype is medium-sized. The chain joins TRBV29-1 to TRBJ2-2, with D maybe TRBD2 (6 bases). This CDR3 is built from 14 residues. V was shortened by 7 bases and J by 1 base, with 13 bases between the two germline ends. CDR1 and CDR2 (germline): SQVTM, ANQGSEA. CDR3 in amino acids: CSAAGTLNTGELFF. DNA of the CDR3: TGCAGCGCCGCCGGGACTCTGAACACCGGGGAGCTGTTTTTT.

The chain carries TRBV6-2 or TRBV6-3 and TRBJ1-4, with 9 bases that match TRBD1. The CDR3 covers 14 residues. Germline-derived CDR1 and CDR2 are MNHEY and SVGEGT. J lost 8 bases, V lost 2 bases, and 3 bases had no gene match. CDR3 DNA sequence: TGTGCCAGCAGTTACGACAGGGGGTCCGAAAAACTGTTTTTT. Its translation: CASSYDRGSEKLFF.

There are many counts of this clonotype. This chain uses TRBV12-3 or TRBV12-4 with TRBJ2-7, with D possibly being TRBD1 (6 bases). This CDR3 has 13 residues. Deletions cut 7 bases from V and 4 bases from J, with 14 bases between. In DNA, the CDR3 is TGTGCCAGCACCCGGGACATCGATTACGAGCAGTACTTC. This sequence encodes CASTRDIDYEQYF.

V usage is TRBV11-1 and J usage is TRBJ2-5; weak D call: TRBD2 (6 bases). The CDR3 consists of 15 residues. CDR1 SGHAT and CDR2 FQDESV come from the germline V gene (reference sequence). V lost 0 bases to trimming and J lost 5 bases, with 13 bases between them. The CDR3 protein is CASSLAVGGFETQYF. CDR3 sequence (DNA): TGTGCCAGCAGCTTAGCGGTCGGAGGGTTCGAGACCCAGTACTTC.

The V and J genes are TRBV6-1 and TRBJ2-2; tentative D call: TRBD2 (5 bases). Germline values: CDR1 MNHNS, CDR2 SASEGT. The CDR3 sequence is 15 residues long. The V end was cut by 6 bases, the J end by 5 bases, with 16 bases between. Written as DNA, the CDR3 is TGTGCCAGCAGAGTCTGGGCGGGCGCTACCGGGGAGCTGTTTTTT. Amino acid sequence: CASRVWAGATGELFF.

Ten or more counts support this clonotype. This chain uses TRBV20-1 with TRBJ2-2; TRBD2 is a possible D gene (5 bases). The CDR3 spans 15 residues. V was pared by 3 bases and J by 7 bases, with 18 bases between. Germline loops: CDR1 DFQATT, CDR2 SNEGSKA (reference sequence). For the CDR3, the DNA is TGCAGTGCTAGCAAGAACGAGGGCCTGGGCGGGGAGCTGTTTTTT. Its protein is CSASKNEGLGGELFF.

This clonotype was recorded at least ten times. The CDR3 reads CASSQGGNSYNEQFF. DNA of the CDR3: TGTGCCAGCAGCCAAGGCGGGAACTCCTACAATGAGCAGTTCTTC. The chain has TRBV4-2 and TRBJ2-1, with D possibly TRBD2 on 6 matching bases. Germline CDR1 LGHNA, CDR2 YNFKEQ. The CDR3 is 15 residues long. The V end lost 1 base, the J end lost 0 bases, and 7 bases lay between the germline ends.

The table lists this clonotype with many counts. The chain couples TRBV28 to TRBJ2-1; 11 bases are shared with TRBD1. V was pared by 4 bases and J by 7 bases, with 15 bases of the junction left unmatched. Germline loops: CDR1 MDHEN, CDR2 SYDVKM. This CDR3 region has 18 residues. CDR3 sequence (DNA): TGTGCCAGCAGTTCCTGGACAGGGGGCGGGTCGGAGCAAAATGAGCAGTTCTTC. It is translated as CASSSWTGGGSEQNEQFF.

This clonotype is labeled as medium-sized (0.01 to 0.1%). This chain uses TRBV9 with TRBJ2-3, with 9 nucleotides matching TRBD2. J lost 3 bases, V lost 0 bases, and 5 bases had no gene match. The germline CDR1 and CDR2 sequences are SGDLS and YYNGEE. The length of the CDR3 is 16 residues. In DNA form, the CDR3 reads TGTGCCAGCAGCGTAGGAGGACTAGCGAGGACAGATACGCAGTATTTT. This translates into CASSVGGLARTDTQYF.

This clonotype was seen repeatedly, ten times or more. The chain employs TRBV3-1 and TRBJ1-1, with D perhaps matching TRBD1 (6 bases). In germline, CDR1 is LGHDT, CDR2 YNNKEL (reference sequence). Trimming removed 4 bases from V and 7 bases from J, with 22 bases in between. The CDR3 loop spans 16 amino acids. In DNA, the CDR3 is TGTGCCAGCAGCCGATCTTGGGGGGCGAGACTCTTTGAAGCTTTCTTT. Protein sequence: CASSRSWGARLFEAFF.

The sample holds many counts of this clonotype. The chain uses TRBV18 and TRBJ2-3, with TRBD2 identical over 12 bases. J gave up 5 bases and V 2 bases, and 2 bases lay outside the gene matches. From germline, CDR1 is KGHSH and CDR2 LQKENI. This CDR3 has 15 amino acids. The CDR3 nucleotides are TGTGCCAGCTCACCAGGACTAGCGGGAAGAGATACGCAGTATTTT. Protein: CASSPGLAGRDTQYF.

This clonotype is classed as medium-sized. The chain couples TRBV7-9 to TRBJ2-7; 9 bases map to TRBD1. J gave up 4 bases and V 5 bases, and 3 bases lay outside the gene matches. The germline gives CDR1 SEHNR, CDR2 FQNEAQ (reference sequence). The CDR3 sequence is 13 residues long. The CDR3 here is CASSMGQGYEQYF. CDR3 coding DNA: TGTGCCAGCAGCATGGGACAGGGATACGAGCAGTACTTC.

This clonotype is classed as medium-sized. The chain carries TRBV5-1 and TRBJ2-2; D tentatively reads TRBD1 or TRBD2 (5 bases each). CDR1 is SGHRS, CDR2 YFSETQ, per germline. With 0 bases removed from V and 4 bases from J, the gap between germline ends came to 13 bases. CDR3 size: 16 residues. DNA for the CDR3: TGCGCCAGCAGCTTGGCCGTTGGGGGTTTCACCGGGGAGCTGTTTTTT. Its translation is CASSLAVGGFTGELFF.

This chain links TRBV20-1 with TRBJ1-4; D ambiguous. The V gene lost 5 bases and the J gene lost 4 bases, with 11 bases spanning the gap. Looked up from germline, CDR1 is DFQATT and CDR2 is SNEGSKA (reference sequence). The CDR3 extends over 13 amino acids. As DNA, the CDR3 is TGCAGTGCTCTCAAGGCCTTTAATGAAAAACTGTTTTTT. Translation gives CSALKAFNEKLFF.

This clonotype occurred many times. The chain recombines TRBV30 with TRBJ1-5, with D possibly being TRBD1 (5 bases). This CDR3 has 13 amino acids. With 2 bases removed from V and 3 bases from J, the gap between germline ends came to 8 bases. CDR1 is GTSNPN, CDR2 SVGIG, per germline (reference sequence). CDR3 residues: CAWSLQDNQPQHF. CDR3 in DNA: TGTGCCTGGAGTCTACAGGACAATCAGCCCCAGCATTTT.